These T cell receptor beta chains were read from a single sample in a study of cytomegalovirus exposure and HLA in healthy donors. Data came from immunoSEQ multiplex PCR; TCRdb stores just in-frame clones and leaves some out. The table includes roughly 140,000 clones, approximately 80% detected once. The sequenced material came from PBMCs. The receptors were sampled from a woman aged 40 to 55 in good health and CMV-seropositive. Both conserved end residues are part of each CDR3. D genes are given only for firm matches. Clone size is stated in some rows and not others, as once, few, many or a class when expanded.

- | TRBJ2-3 | TRBD2 | TRBV27 | TGTGCCAGCAGTCCGGGACTAGCAATAGATACGCAGTATTTT | CASSPGLAIDTQYF
once | TRBJ2-5 | TRBD2 | TRBV7-7 | TGTGCTAGCAGCTTAGGCGGGAGCCGAGGAGAGACCCAGTACTTC | CASSLGGSRGETQYF
once | TRBJ2-3 | - | TRBV5-6 | TGTGCCAGCAGCTCGTACGCAGGGACGCAGTATTTT | CASSSYAGTQYF
- | TRBJ2-7 | - | TRBV27 | TGTGCCAGCGTAAACAGGGCAACCTACGAGCAGTACTTC | CASVNRATYEQYF
- | TRBJ2-3 | TRBD2 | TRBV6-6 | TGTGCCAGCAGACCTAGCGGGAGTAGCACAGATACGCAGTATTTT | CASRPSGSSTDTQYF
- | TRBJ1-1 | - | TRBV5-1 | TGCGCCAGCAGCTTGGTACCCCCGGGACAAGGAAGCACTGAAGCTTTCTTT | CASSLVPPGQGSTEAFF
- | TRBJ2-1 | TRBD2 | TRBV7-9 | TGTGCCAGCAGCCCCAATATAGCGGGGAAGGATGAGCAGTTCTTC | CASSPNIAGKDEQFF
- | TRBJ2-1 | TRBD1 | TRBV6-1 | TGTGCCAGCAGGGATGGGACAGGGAGATTCTTC | CASRDGTGRFF
- | TRBJ2-2 | TRBD1 | TRBV6-1 | TGTGCCAGCAGGGGGACAGGGGACACCGGGGAGCTGTTTTTT | CASRGTGDTGELFF
- | TRBJ1-1 | - | TRBV11-2 | TGTGCCAGCAGCTCAGGGAGGTTGGCCACTGAAGCTTTCTTT | CASSSGRLATEAFF
- | TRBJ2-7 | TRBD2 | TRBV7-2 | TGTGCCAGCAGCCCTAGGACTAGCATGGGGCAGTACTTC | CASSPRTSMGQYF
- | TRBJ1-5 | - | TRBV7-8 | TGTGCCAGCAGCGTAGGGGCCCTTCGGAATAGCAATCAGCCCCAGCATTTT | CASSVGALRNSNQPQHF
- | TRBJ2-2 | TRBD2 | TRBV7-9 | TGTGCCAGCAGCTTCTCTAGCGGGAGTAGCACCGGGGAGCTGTTTTTT | CASSFSSGSSTGELFF
few | TRBJ2-1 | TRBD2 | TRBV28 | TGTGCCAGCAGTTCGCGACGCGGGGGGGCAGACTCCTACAATGAGCAGTTCTTC | CASSSRRGGADSYNEQFF
- | TRBJ2-5 | TRBD1 | TRBV7-9 | TGTGCCAGCAGCTTAACCGGGACAGGGAGAGAGACCCAGTACTTC | CASSLTGTGRETQYF
- | TRBJ2-7 | - | TRBV15 | TGTGCCACCAGCAGAGCCCCGCAAGAAGGGGACTACGAGCAGTACTTC | CATSRAPQEGDYEQYF
once | TRBJ1-3 | TRBD1 | TRBV13 | TGTGCCAGCAGCTTGGGACAGGGTAGCTCTGGAAACACCATATATTTT | CASSLGQGSSGNTIYF
- | TRBJ1-4 | - | TRBV28 | TGTGCCAGCAGTTTATTATCGACTGAACTGTTTTTT | CASSLLSTELFF
- | TRBJ1-4 | - | TRBV5-1 | TGCGCCAGCAGCTTGGCCTCTAGGCCTGAAAAACTGTTTTTT | CASSLASRPEKLFF
- | TRBJ2-7 | TRBD1 | TRBV2 | TGTGCCAGCAGTTGGGACAGGGGTACCTACGAGCAGTACTTC | CASSWDRGTYEQYF
- | TRBJ2-1 | - | TRBV21-1 | TGTGCCAGCAGCAAAGTAGGGGACAGGGGCAATGAGCAGTTCTTC | CASSKVGDRGNEQFF
once | TRBJ2-3 | TRBD1 | TRBV10-2 | TGCGCCAGCAGCGGGACAGGGGGATCAGATACGCAGTATTTT | CASSGTGGSDTQYF
- | TRBJ2-7 | - | TRBV7-9 | TGTGCCAGCAGCTTAGCGGGGCGGGGTCCCTACGAGCAGTACTTC | CASSLAGRGPYEQYF
- | TRBJ2-1 | TRBD1 | TRBV6-1 | TGTGCCAGCAGTCTTCGCCGGGACAGGCTCTATGAGCAGTTCTTC | CASSLRRDRLYEQFF
- | TRBJ2-7 | TRBD1 | TRBV27 | TGTGCCAGCAGTTTTCAACAGGGGGCGTTGCCCTACGAGCAGTACTTC | CASSFQQGALPYEQYF
- | TRBJ2-2 | TRBD1 | TRBV6-5 | TGTGCCAGCAGTCCCGGACAGGCGCTCTTGAAGGAGCTGTTTTTT | CASSPGQALLKELFF
- | TRBJ1-2 | - | TRBV6-1 | TGTGCCAGCAGTGAACGAAACAGCAACTATGGCTACACCTTC | CASSERNSNYGYTF
- | TRBJ1-5 | - | TRBV18 | TGTGCCAGCTCACCAGGGGCCACCTATAGCAATCAGCCCCAGCATTTT | CASSPGATYSNQPQHF
- | TRBJ1-1 | - | TRBV29-1 | TGCAGCGTTACCCGGGACTGGAACACTGAAGCTTTCTTT | CSVTRDWNTEAFF
- | TRBJ1-5 | - | TRBV6-5 | TGTGCCAGCAGTTACTCGTTACAGCACCAGCCCCAGCATTTT | CASSYSLQHQPQHF
- | TRBJ2-7 | - | TRBV5-1 | TGCGCCAGCAGCTCGGCCGACAGGTACGAGCAGTACTTC | CASSSADRYEQYF
- | TRBJ2-7 | - | TRBV2 | TGTGCCAGCAGCGTGGACACGAAATACGAGCAGTACTTC | CASSVDTKYEQYF
- | TRBJ2-3 | - | TRBV19 | TGTGCCAGTAGTATAGATCGGTCCCCTACGCAGTATTTT | CASSIDRSPTQYF
- | TRBJ2-1 | TRBD1 | TRBV18 | TGTGCCAGCTCACCACGGGGACAGGGCTCGGAGGGGGACAATGAGCAGTTCTTC | CASSPRGQGSEGDNEQFF
- | TRBJ2-1 | TRBD2 | TRBV28 | TGTGCCAGCAGTAGCGGGAGCTTGAATGAGCAGTTCTTC | CASSSGSLNEQFF
- | TRBJ1-2 | TRBD1 | TRBV28 | TGTGCCAGCAGTGGGGGACAGGGGATCTATGGCTACACCTTC | CASSGGQGIYGYTF
- | TRBJ1-5 | - | TRBV6-5 | TGTGCCAGCGGGTCGTGGGGCCAGCCCCAGCATTTT | CASGSWGQPQHF
- | TRBJ1-6 | TRBD1 | TRBV5-1 | TGCGCCAGCGGTGACAGGGATAATTCACCCCTCCACTTT | CASGDRDNSPLHF
- | TRBJ2-3 | - | TRBV7-9 | TGTGCCAGCAGCTTAGGCGGCGTAGGCACAGATACGCAGTATTTT | CASSLGGVGTDTQYF
- | TRBJ1-2 | - | TRBV19 | TGTGCCAGTAGTATAGATTTGGAAGAGGATGGCTACACCTTC | CASSIDLEEDGYTF
once | TRBJ2-3 | TRBD1 | TRBV15 | TGTGCCACCATGCAGACAGGGAACACAGATACGCAGTATTTT | CATMQTGNTDTQYF
- | TRBJ2-3 | - | TRBV11-2 | TGTGCCAGCAGGGAGAGCGGAGATACGCAGTATTTT | CASRESGDTQYF
- | TRBJ1-2 | TRBD1 | TRBV27 | TGTGCCAGCAGCCCTAGACAGGGTGATAACTATGGCTACACCTTC | CASSPRQGDNYGYTF
once | TRBJ2-3 | TRBD1 | TRBV5-1 | TGCGCCAGCAGCTTAGGGACAGGGGGCGGCACAGATACGCAGTATTTT | CASSLGTGGGTDTQYF
- | TRBJ1-2 | - | TRBV19 | TGTGCCAGTAGTATAGATCGGAGGTATGGCTACACCTTC | CASSIDRRYGYTF
once | TRBJ1-1 | - | TRBV10-1 | TGCGCCAGCAGTGACGGCACTGAAGCTTTCTTT | CASSDGTEAFF
- | TRBJ1-1 | - | TRBV9 | TGTGCCAGCAGCGTAGGAATCGACAGTGTGAACACTGAAGCTTTCTTT | CASSVGIDSVNTEAFF